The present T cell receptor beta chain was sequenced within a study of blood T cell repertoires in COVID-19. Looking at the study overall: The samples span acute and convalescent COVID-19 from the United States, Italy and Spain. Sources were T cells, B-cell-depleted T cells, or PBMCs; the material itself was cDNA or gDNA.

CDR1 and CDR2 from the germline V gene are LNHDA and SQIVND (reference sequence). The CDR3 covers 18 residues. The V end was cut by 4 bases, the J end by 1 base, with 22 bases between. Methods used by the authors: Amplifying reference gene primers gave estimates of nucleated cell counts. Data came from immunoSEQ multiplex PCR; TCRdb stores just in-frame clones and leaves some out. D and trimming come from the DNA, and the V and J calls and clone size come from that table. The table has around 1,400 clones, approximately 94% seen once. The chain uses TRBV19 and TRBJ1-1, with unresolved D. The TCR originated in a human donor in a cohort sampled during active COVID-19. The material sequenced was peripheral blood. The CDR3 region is CASSTGTGERISNTEAFF. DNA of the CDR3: TGTGCCAGTAGTACGGGAACTGGGGAACGCATCTCGAACACTGAAGCTTTCTTT.